This T cell receptor beta chain was obtained from a study of metastatic and nonmetastatic thyroid tumors. Overall study: Blood and tumor or nodule tissue repertoires from malignant and benign thyroid patients were compared. Study-wide results and caveats: TCR beta diversity was reportedly significantly higher in malignant thyroid tumors than benign nodules, in blood and tumor.

This clone was seen a few times. Its antigen is currently unknown. In the original workflow: To classify distant metastasis in papillary thyroid cancer, a model was built from CDR3 differences across clinicopathological groups. TCRdb re-analyzed the PCR reads through MiXCR. Here the V and J calls rest on TCRdb's processing, not on the authors' analysis. The sample carries about 11,000 clones, approximately 29% recorded once. The entire patient cohort was treatment-naive prior to thyroid surgery. The CDR3 loop spans 14 amino acids. Germline CDR1 reads KGHSH; CDR2 reads LQKENI. V was trimmed by 0 bases and J by 6 bases, leaving 11 bases between them.

This TCR was sampled from a female donor with papillary thyroid cancer or a benign thyroid nodule (not recorded which). Some clones in this sample may be carry-over from other donors' samples. This chain uses TRBV18 with TRBJ1-2; perhaps TRBD1 as D (5 bases). Sequenced: tumor tissue. Here the CDR3 DNA reads TGTGCCAGCTCACCACCCAGGGAGAGTAATGGCTACACCTTC. It specifies CASSPPRESNGYTF.